The 15 T cell receptor beta chains presented below share a single source sample, sequenced in a study of blood T cell repertoires in COVID-19. TCRdb's table, derived via immunoSEQ multiplex PCR, lists solely in-frame clones and lacks some. The table has approximately 260,000 clones, roughly three quarters seen once. The sequenced sample consisted of peripheral blood. These receptors all stem from a woman between 40 and 50 years old with active or convalescent COVID-19.

Concerning this clone: At the DNA level, this CDR3 is encoded by other sequences in the same sample as well. The V call is TRBV5-1, the J call TRBJ1-1; 8 bases are shared with TRBD1. CDR1 SGHRS and CDR2 YFSETQ come from the germline V gene. CDR3 length: 14 residues. J gave up 5 bases and V 4 bases, and 7 bases lay outside the gene matches. CDR3 residues: CASSPTGGGTEAFF. CDR3 DNA: TGCGCCAGCAGCCCTACAGGGGGAGGAACTGAAGCTTTCTTT.

This clone was picked up a small number of times. The J gene is TRBJ2-3, the V gene TRBV6-4, with 9 nucleotides matching TRBD2. This CDR3 is built from 15 residues. V lost 0 bases to trimming and J lost 5 bases; unmatched junction nucleotides: 3. Germline CDR1 and CDR2: MRHNA and SNTAGT. The CDR3 sequence: CASSDSRAGGDTQYF. Here the CDR3 DNA reads TGTGCCAGCAGTGACTCACGAGCGGGGGGAGATACGCAGTATTTT.

V usage is TRBV11-2 and J usage is TRBJ1-2; TRBD1 agrees at 7 bases. Germline V CDR1 and CDR2: SGHAT, FQNNGV. The CDR3 contains 14 residues. V was clipped by 5 bases and J by 5 bases; unmatched bases: 8. CDR3 sequence reads: CASSLSQGPYGYTF. The CDR3 region has the DNA TGTGCCAGCAGCCTATCACAGGGGCCGTATGGCTACACCTTC.

The V call is TRBV6-6, the J call TRBJ1-2, with 9 bases lining up with TRBD1. In germline, CDR1 is MNHNY, CDR2 SVGAGI (reference sequence). The CDR3 contains 14 residues. The V segment lost 6 bases and the J segment 1 base; nucleotides outside the gene matches: 3. CDR3 loop: CASRGTGNNYGYTF. CDR3 nucleotide sequence: TGTGCCAGCAGGGGGACAGGGAATAACTATGGCTACACCTTC.

This clone is a singleton in its sample. Other DNA variants within this sample encode the same CDR3. The gene calls are TRBV18 and TRBJ1-1; the match to TRBD1 covers 7 bases. Germline-derived CDR1 and CDR2 are KGHSH and LQKENI. CDR3 length: 13 amino acids. The V and J ends lost 3 bases and 3 bases, in that order; junction bases with no gene match: 1. CDR3 coding DNA: TGTGCCAGCTCACCCGGACAGGACACTGAAGCTTTCTTT. It is translated as CASSPGQDTEAFF.

V is TRBV18 and J is TRBJ1-5, with 10 bases matching TRBD1. V lost 1 base to trimming and J lost 2 bases; unmatched junction nucleotides: 2. Germline V gives CDR1 KGHSH, CDR2 LQKENI. The CDR3 totals 16 residues. The CDR3 sequence is CASSPRTGGGNQPQHF. CDR3 nucleotides: TGTGCCAGCTCACCACGGACAGGGGGTGGCAATCAGCCCCAGCATTTT.

The chain has TRBV21-1 and TRBJ1-2; the D call TRBD1 from the table was never checked on the DNA. TRBV21-1 is marked as a pseudogene. This CDR3 is 10 amino acids long. CDR3 sequence (DNA): TGTGCCAGCAGGGGGCAAGGCTACACCTTC. Its protein is CASRGQGYTF.

This chain joins TRBV6-5 and TRBJ2-3, with 8 positions matching TRBD1. Trimming cost V 6 bases and J 8 bases; bases outside gene matches: 7. Germline assignment: CDR1 MNHEY and CDR2 SVGAGI. The CDR3 runs to 13 residues. CDR3 in DNA: TGTGCCAGCAGAAGACAGGGGTCTGGTACGCAGTATTTT. This encodes CASRRQGSGTQYF.

This clone was counted between two and nine times. CDR3 coding DNA: TGTGCCAGCAGCGCTACAGGAAGATACTCTGGAAACACCATATATTTT. This codes for CASSATGRYSGNTIYF. The chain is built from TRBV9 and TRBJ1-3; TRBD1 might be the D (5 bases). Germline V CDR1 and CDR2: SGDLS, YYNGEE. V was cut by 3 bases and J by 0 bases, with 13 bases left in between. The CDR3 contains 16 residues.

The rearrangement links TRBV5-5 to TRBJ1-6; D gene unclear. Germline V gene sequence: CDR1 SGHKS, CDR2 YYEKEE (reference sequence). V was pared by 4 bases and J by 0 bases, with 8 bases between. This CDR3 spans 15 amino acids. The CDR3 here is CASSGGISYNSPLHF. The CDR3 DNA reads TGTGCCAGCAGCGGAGGTATCTCCTATAATTCACCCCTCCACTTT. Full variable domain (missing parts from reference TRBV5-5 and TRBJ1-6): DAGVTQSPTHLIKTRGQQVTLRCSPISGHKSVSWYQQVLGQGPQFIFQYYEKEERGRGNFPDRFSARQFPNYSSELNVNALLLGDSALYLCASSGGISYNSPLHFGNGTRLTVT.

This sequence joins TRBV9 and TRBJ1-2; 8 nucleotides align to TRBD1. V dropped 3 bases and J dropped 4; count of bases not matched to a gene: 20. CDR1 and CDR2 from the germline V gene are SGDLS and YYNGEE. CDR3 length equals 19 residues. CDR3 protein: CASSARDRKTGSRRYGYTF. CDR3 in DNA: TGTGCCAGCAGCGCCCGGGACAGGAAAACGGGCTCAAGGCGCTATGGCTACACCTTC.

J is TRBJ2-5 and V is TRBV19; 9 bases match TRBD1. In germline, CDR1 is LNHDA, CDR2 SQIVND (reference sequence). This CDR3 comprises 16 residues. J gave up 1 base and V 4 bases, and 7 bases lay outside the gene matches. The CDR3 bases are TGTGCCAGTAGTAAGAGAACGACAGGGGGCCAAGAGACCCAGTACTTC. Translated, it gives CASSKRTTGGQETQYF.

The count of this clone is one. V usage is TRBV28 and J usage is TRBJ2-7; D uncertain. Germline V gene lookup returns CDR1 MDHEN and CDR2 SYDVKM. V gave up 2 bases and J gave up 2 bases, with 4 bases separating them. This CDR3 has 12 amino acids. CDR3 loop: CASSLGAYEQYV. The CDR3, as DNA: TGTGCCAGCAGTTTAGGAGCCTACGAGCAGTACGTC.

V gene TRBV27 combines with J gene TRBJ2-7; 7 nucleotides agree with TRBD1. V dropped 6 bases and J dropped 4; count of bases not matched to a gene: 6. Germline-derived CDR1 and CDR2 are MNHEY and SMNVEV (reference sequence). This CDR3 spans 13 amino acids. The CDR3 is CASSSDRLYEQYF. CDR3 nucleotide sequence: TGTGCCAGCAGCTCGGACAGGCTATACGAGCAGTACTTC.

The J gene is TRBJ1-5, the V gene TRBV7-8; D is unclear. The CDR3 contains 16 residues. Trimming removed 4 bases from V and 0 bases from J, with 13 bases in between. Per the germline V gene, CDR1 is SGHVS and CDR2 is FQNEAQ. The DNA of the CDR3 is TGTGCCAGCAGCTCGCAGGTGATTTATAGCAATCAGCCCCAGCATTTT. Protein product: CASSSQVIYSNQPQHF.